This T cell receptor (beta chain) was documented in a study of cytomegalovirus exposure and HLA in healthy donors. The PCR made use of 60 Vbeta and 13 Jbeta primers. Using immunoSEQ multiplex PCR, the repertoire was profiled, and TCRdb retains in-frame clones only, with some absent. The sample shows 100,000 to 150,000 clones, 70% to 85% of them seen only once. CDR1 is MNHEY and CDR2 is SMNVEV in the germline V gene (reference sequence). The CDR3 has 17 residues. The trim removed 5 bases at V and 2 bases at J, leaving 11 bases unmatched. Only a few counts were recorded for this clone. The receptor was derived from a man in his fifties or sixties in good health and CMV-seronegative. The sample was PBMCs. The chain has TRBV27 and TRBJ1-3; 8 bases map to TRBD1. Here the CDR3 DNA reads TGTGCCAGCAGTCCTACGCCGGACAGGGCCGCTGGAAACACCATATATTTT. It yields the protein CASSPTPDRAAGNTIYF.